This T cell receptor beta chain was documented in a study of CD8 T cells in ankylosing spondylitis. Study-wide points: There was a TCR beta motif, made of 7 or 8 highly homologous variants, that appeared characteristic of ankylosing spondylitis blood. Clones tied to disease were said to be significantly enriched in matched ankylosing spondylitis synovial fluid.

Construction of TCR beta libraries was performed using quantitative 5'-RACE with molecular barcodes. TCRdb re-called the 5' RACE reads with MiXCR, one entry per CDR3 protein. The sample shows more than 250,000 distinct CDR3 sequences, around 7.6% of them seen only once. The CDR3 spans 14 residues. V was pared by 2 bases and J by 6 bases, with 13 bases between. Looked up from germline, CDR1 is MNHEY and CDR2 is SVGAGI. This clonotype turned up a few times. Its antigen remains unidentified. The sequencing sample was made of blood, either unsorted or a sorted T cell fraction (not recorded which). This receptor was identified in a male donor with ankylosing spondylitis. The chain is built from TRBV6-5 and TRBJ1-2; maybe TRBD1 (6 bases). CDR3 loop: CASSYATGVNGYTF. The CDR3 region has the DNA TGTGCCAGCAGTTACGCGACAGGTGTAAATGGCTACACCTTC.